The 18 T cell receptor beta chains listed next were all sequenced from one sample in a study of type 1 regulatory T cells. TCRdb redid the calling of the reads with MiXCR, one entry per CDR3 protein. The repertoire holds roughly 68,000 distinct CDR3 sequences, with nearly 65% as singletons. Antigens for these TCRs are unknown. Material for sequencing was cultured T cells, either the whole culture or a sorted T cell fraction (not recorded which). Stated subset: Tr1-enriched cell product generated in vitro against host alloantigens. Receptors were obtained from a human donor in good health.

This chain joins TRBV20-1 and TRBJ2-1, with D perhaps being TRBD1 or TRBD2 (5 bases each). Germline assignment: CDR1 DFQATT and CDR2 SNEGSKA (reference sequence). Trimming pared 5 bases from V and 4 bases from J, leaving 18 bases between. The CDR3 is 15 amino acids. The CDR3, as DNA: TGCAGTGCTGGCCCTTCGGTTGGGGGTTACAATGAGCAGTTCTTC. This encodes CSAGPSVGGYNEQFF.

A few counts support this clonotype. The V call is TRBV7-2, the J call TRBJ2-1; D possibly corresponds to TRBD2 (5 bases). Trimming shortened V by 5 bases and J by 7 bases, and 24 bases separated the two germline ends. The CDR3 is 17 amino acids. Germline V gene sequence: CDR1 SGHTA, CDR2 FQGNSA. The CDR3 DNA sequence: TGTGCCAGCAGCGCTAGGGAGACTCCGGAAACCCGGAATGAGCAGTTCTTC. Translation gives CASSARETPETRNEQFF.

This clonotype was counted only a few times. V is TRBV6-5 and J is TRBJ2-1; 8 bases fit TRBD2. J was trimmed by 2 bases and V by 0 bases; bases with no gene match: 12. Germline V gene sequence: CDR1 MNHEY, CDR2 SVGAGI. The CDR3 runs to 19 residues. Here the CDR3 DNA reads TGTGCCAGCAGTTACTCTGTTTTGGTCGGGGGGGGGCCCTACAATGAGCAGTTCTTC. Translated, it gives CASSYSVLVGGGPYNEQFF.

V usage is TRBV12-3 or TRBV12-4 and J usage is TRBJ1-5; D not certain. V was shortened by 6 bases and J by 4 bases, with 19 bases between the two germline ends. This CDR3 comprises 16 residues. In nucleotides, the CDR3 is TGTGCCAGCAGCCCATACGGCGGAGTTGGGAATCAGCCCCAGCATTTT. Protein sequence: CASSPYGGVGNQPQHF.

The V and J genes are TRBV2 and TRBJ1-4; TRBD1 matches at 9 bases. The trim removed 5 bases at V and 8 bases at J, leaving 12 bases unmatched. CDR1 and CDR2 from the germline V gene are SNHLY and FYNNEI. This CDR3 region has 16 residues. CDR3 region: CASSPGPGQGWEKLFF. The CDR3 coding sequence is TGTGCCAGCAGTCCCGGCCCGGGACAGGGATGGGAAAAACTGTTTTTT.

The chain carries TRBV30 and TRBJ2-5; 8 bases align to TRBD1. The CDR3 is 13 amino acids. Germline V gene data show CDR1 as GTSNPN and CDR2 as SVGIG (reference sequence). Trimming took 4 bases from V and 5 from J; bases not matched to a gene: 6. CDR3: CAWNGQGSETQYF. The CDR3 DNA sequence: TGTGCCTGGAATGGACAGGGTTCCGAGACCCAGTACTTC.

The chain has TRBV7-2 and TRBJ2-1, with 12 nucleotides matching TRBD1. This CDR3 is built from 16 residues. V lost 4 bases to trimming and J lost 9 bases; unmatched junction nucleotides: 10. Looked up from germline, CDR1 is SGHTA and CDR2 is FQGNSA. The CDR3 sequence: CASSSSGTGGLGEQFF. For the CDR3, the DNA is TGTGCCAGCAGCTCATCCGGGACAGGGGGCCTCGGTGAGCAGTTCTTC. Looking up the rest from reference TRBV7-2 and TRBJ2-1 gives the full variable domain: GAGVSQSPSNKVTEKGKDVELRCDPISGHTALYWYRQSLGQGLEFLIYFQGNSAPDKSGLPSDRFSAERTGGSVSTLTIQRTQQEDSAVYLCASSSSGTGGLGEQFFGPGTRLTVL.

The chain couples TRBV24-1 to TRBJ2-3; maybe TRBD1 (5 bases). This CDR3 has 14 amino acids. Germline CDR1 reads KGHDR; CDR2 reads SFDVKD. V was cut by 4 bases and J by 6 bases, with 13 bases left in between. CDR3 region: CATSDPTVLDTQYF. CDR3 nucleotide sequence: TGTGCCACCAGTGACCCGACAGTATTGGATACGCAGTATTTT.

CDR3 region: CASTQGRLAGVQFF. In DNA, the CDR3 is TGTGCCAGCACCCAGGGCCGACTAGCGGGAGTTCAGTTCTTC. This chain links TRBV11-2 with TRBJ2-1; 12 nucleotides line up with TRBD2. The CDR3 extends over 14 amino acids. V shed 7 bases and J 13 bases; nucleotides not matched to a gene: 11. Germline V gene sequence: CDR1 SGHAT, CDR2 FQNNGV.

The gene calls are TRBV3-1 and TRBJ1-3; the D is unclear. The CDR3 is made up of 17 amino acids. Trimming removed 4 bases at V and 0 bases at J, with 16 bases between. CDR1 is LGHDT and CDR2 is YNNKEL in the germline V gene (reference sequence). The CDR3, as DNA: TGTGCCAGCAGCCGCGCGCCTGGAGGAAGCTCTGGAAACACCATATATTTT. Translation: CASSRAPGGSSGNTIYF.

A few counts support this clonotype. The chain combines TRBV2 with TRBJ2-5; D gene unclear. The germline V gene has CDR1 SNHLY and CDR2 FYNNEI. This CDR3 comprises 11 residues. V was cut by 4 bases and J by 4 bases, with 4 bases left in between. The CDR3 region is CASSGTETQYF. CDR3 sequence (DNA): TGTGCCAGCAGTGGTACAGAGACCCAGTACTTC.

Only a few counts were recorded for this clonotype. This sequence joins TRBV6-1 and TRBJ1-4, with D perhaps matching TRBD1 (5 bases). Germline CDR1 reads MNHNS; CDR2 reads SASEGT. Trimming stripped 6 bases from V and 3 bases from J, with 8 bases between. The CDR3 runs 13 residues. CDR3: CASRTVSNEKLFF. Written as DNA, the CDR3 is TGTGCCAGCAGGACAGTATCTAATGAAAAACTGTTTTTT.

J is TRBJ2-5 and V is TRBV29-1, with unresolved D. Germline V CDR1 and CDR2: SQVTM, ANQGSEA. V was cut by 7 bases and J by 5 bases, with 8 bases left in between. This CDR3 comprises 10 residues. The CDR3 DNA reads TGCAGCGCCTTTGGGGAGACCCAGTACTTC. Protein: CSAFGETQYF.

The J gene is TRBJ2-5, the V gene TRBV4-3, with TRBD2 matching over 8 bases. The CDR3 sequence is 15 residues long. The trim removed 2 bases at V and 4 bases at J, leaving 6 bases unmatched. The V gene's germline CDR1 is LGHNA and CDR2 YSLEER. CDR3 nucleotides: TGCGCCAGCAGCCAAAACGCGGGAGGACGAGAGACCCAGTACTTC. Amino acid sequence: CASSQNAGGRETQYF.

The J gene is TRBJ2-1, the V gene TRBV10-3; maybe TRBD1 (5 bases). Trimming pared 5 bases from V and 5 bases from J, leaving 13 bases between. Germline assignment: CDR1 ENHRY and CDR2 SYGVKD. The CDR3 is made up of 14 amino acids. DNA of the CDR3: TGTGCCATCAGTCCACCCCCAGGGAACAATGAGCAGTTCTTC. It encodes CAISPPPGNNEQFF.

In the case of this clonotype: Sequence at one end of the junction differs from germline and may be a read error. The chain links TRBV5-1 to TRBJ1-4; D is undetermined. The germline V gene encodes CDR1 SGHRS and CDR2 YFSETQ. The CDR3 is 14 amino acids. The CDR3 DNA is TGCGCCAGCAGGTTGGGCGGCCCTAATGAAAAACTGTTTTTT. This sequence encodes CASRLGGPNEKLFF.

This clonotype was seen only a few times. The chain combines TRBV9 with TRBJ1-2, with 7 bases fitting TRBD1. The germline gives CDR1 SGDLS, CDR2 YYNGEE. V lost 5 bases, J lost 3 bases, and 7 bases stayed unmatched. This CDR3 is built from 14 residues. This chain's CDR3 is CASSAGQLYYGYTF. For the CDR3, the DNA is TGTGCCAGCAGTGCGGGACAGTTATACTATGGCTACACCTTC.

The J gene is TRBJ2-3, the V gene TRBV12-3 or TRBV12-4, with 8 bases aligning to TRBD2. J lost 0 bases, V lost 5 bases, and 4 bases had no gene match. The CDR3 spans 15 residues. DNA for the CDR3: TGTGCCAGCAGTCCACTAGCGGCTAGCACAGATACGCAGTATTTT. The encoded protein is CASSPLAASTDTQYF.